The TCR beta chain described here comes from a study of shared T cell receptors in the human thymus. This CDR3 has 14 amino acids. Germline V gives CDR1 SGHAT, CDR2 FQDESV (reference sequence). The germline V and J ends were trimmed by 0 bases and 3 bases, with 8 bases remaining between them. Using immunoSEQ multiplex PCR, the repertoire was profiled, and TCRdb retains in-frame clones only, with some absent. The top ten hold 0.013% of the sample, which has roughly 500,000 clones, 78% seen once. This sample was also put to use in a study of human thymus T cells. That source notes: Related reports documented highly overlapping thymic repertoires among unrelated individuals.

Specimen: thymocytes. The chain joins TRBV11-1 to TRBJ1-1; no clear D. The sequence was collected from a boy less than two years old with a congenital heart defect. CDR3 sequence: CASSLAAVYTEAFF. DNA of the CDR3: TGTGCCAGCAGCTTAGCGGCGGTCTACACTGAAGCTTTCTTT.